These 15 T cell receptor beta chains were sequenced from one sample in a study of CD8 T cells in Susac syndrome. Reverse transcription of 0.5 to 1 ug RNA was carried out with random hexamers. TCRdb reprocessed the immunoSEQ multiplex PCR reads via MiXCR and lists one record per CDR3 protein. The sample has under 55,000 distinct CDR3 sequences, roughly 93% seen once. What was sequenced was CD8+ T cells from PBMCs. All receptors come from a human donor with multiple sclerosis.

The chain links TRBV3-1 to TRBJ1-1; 9 bases map to TRBD1. Germline assignment: CDR1 LGHDT and CDR2 YNNKEL (reference sequence). J lost 0 bases, V lost 6 bases, and 5 bases had no gene match. This CDR3 is 15 amino acids long. CDR3 in DNA: TGTGCCAGCAGGGGGACAGGGTGGTTGAACACTGAAGCTTTCTTT. It yields the protein CASRGTGWLNTEAFF.

The chain uses TRBV19 and TRBJ1-6; tentative D call: TRBD1 (5 bases). The length of the CDR3 is 16 residues. V was clipped by 6 bases and J by 4 bases, with 16 bases between them. Germline V CDR1 and CDR2: LNHDA, SQIVND (reference sequence). The chain's CDR3 is CASSLSTGAYNSPLHF. CDR3 nucleotides: TGTGCCAGTAGCTTATCAACAGGCGCATATAATTCACCCCTCCACTTT.

V gene TRBV12-3 or TRBV12-4 combines with J gene TRBJ1-2, with unresolved D. Trimming took 3 bases from V and 0 from J, leaving 11 bases between them. This CDR3 has 15 amino acids. DNA for the CDR3: TGTGCCAGCAGTTTTGGGATCGGGACTAACTATGGCTACACCTTC. This codes for CASSFGIGTNYGYTF.

The rearrangement uses TRBV7-8 and TRBJ2-7, with 7 bases that match TRBD2. J was trimmed by 0 bases and V by 5 bases; bases with no gene match: 10. The CDR3 covers 16 residues. The germline V gene encodes CDR1 SGHVS and CDR2 FQNEAQ. The CDR3 region has the DNA TGTGCCAGCAGCGGGGAGGGACCCTCGAGCTCCTACGAGCAGTACTTC. This translates into CASSGEGPSSSYEQYF.

V is TRBV20-1 and J is TRBJ2-3; 7 positions agree with TRBD2. This CDR3 has 15 residues. The ends lost 2 bases at V and 3 bases at J; junction bases unmatched: 8. Germline V CDR1 and CDR2: DFQATT, SNEGSKA (reference sequence). Written as DNA, the CDR3 is TGCAGTGCTAGACCGACTAGCAGGGATACAGATACGCAGTATTTT. Translating it yields CSARPTSRDTDTQYF.

The chain is built from TRBV6-1 and TRBJ2-1; the D is unclear. V lost 7 bases to trimming and J lost 6 bases, with 10 bases between them. This CDR3 spans 12 amino acids. Germline loops: CDR1 MNHNS, CDR2 SASEGT. The CDR3 here is CASTKVVNEQFF. For the CDR3, the DNA is TGTGCCAGCACCAAGGTCGTCAATGAGCAGTTCTTC.

The rearrangement joins TRBV11-2 to TRBJ2-7; D possibly corresponds to TRBD1 (6 bases). The length of the CDR3 is 13 residues. The germline V and J ends were trimmed by 4 bases and 2 bases, with 9 bases remaining between them. In germline, CDR1 is SGHAT, CDR2 FQNNGV. The CDR3 is CASSWDITYEQYF. The CDR3 DNA is TGTGCCAGCAGCTGGGACATTACCTACGAGCAGTACTTC.

The V and J genes are TRBV7-3 and TRBJ1-2; a weak D match, TRBD1 (5 bases). There are 15 residues in the CDR3. The V and J ends lost 2 bases and 4 bases respectively, with 14 bases between them. The germline V gene has CDR1 SGHTA and CDR2 FQGTGA. The CDR3 is CASSLSPGDPYGYTF. CDR3 coding DNA: TGTGCCAGCAGCTTATCCCCCGGGGACCCCTATGGCTACACCTTC.

This chain links TRBV2 with TRBJ2-3; tentative D call: TRBD2 (6 bases). In germline, CDR1 is SNHLY, CDR2 FYNNEI. Between the trimmed V and J ends, which lost 5 bases and 0 bases, there was a span of 15 bases. The CDR3 runs to 16 residues. The CDR3 is CASSSSWAGSTDTQYF. Here the CDR3 DNA reads TGTGCCAGCAGTTCCAGTTGGGCGGGGAGCACAGATACGCAGTATTTT.

CDR3 nucleotides: TGTGCCAGCAATGTCTATAAAACCGGGACTATGAGTGTGAATGAGCAGTTCTTC. Translated, it gives CASNVYKTGTMSVNEQFF. The rearrangement uses TRBV27 and TRBJ2-1; 7 bases align to TRBD2. Germline lookup yields CDR1 MNHEY and CDR2 SMNVEV (reference sequence). The V gene end was trimmed by 7 bases and the J gene end by 7 bases; junction bases not matched to a gene: 22. The CDR3 is 18 amino acids.

The genes are TRBV28 and TRBJ1-1; unclear D gene. The germline CDR1 and CDR2 sequences are MDHEN and SYDVKM. V lost 8 bases, J lost 11 bases, and 18 bases lay in between. CDR3 size: 12 residues. In DNA, the CDR3 is TGTGCCAGCGTCCCCCAACGAGCCGGGGCTTTCTTT. It translates to CASVPQRAGAFF.

The CDR3 coding sequence is TGTGCCACCAGCGAGAGGTACAGGGCGGATCAGCCCCAGCATTTT. Translated, it gives CATSERYRADQPQHF. The chain carries TRBV15 and TRBJ1-5; TRBD1 might be the D (6 bases). From germline, CDR1 is LNHNV and CDR2 YYDKDF (reference sequence). The CDR3 extends over 15 amino acids. V lost 5 bases and J lost 5, with 16 bases in between.

The table lists this clonotype with a count of one. The V and J genes are TRBV6-4 and TRBJ2-3; D ambiguous. Germline lookup yields CDR1 MRHNA and CDR2 SNTAGT. V dropped 10 bases and J dropped 0 bases, with 17 bases sitting between them. This CDR3 is 15 amino acids long. In DNA form, the CDR3 reads TGTGCCACTGCCCGGGCTTCCTCTAGCACAGATACGCAGTATTTT. It codes for CATARASSSTDTQYF.

This chain uses TRBV14 with TRBJ1-2, with TRBD1 identical over 8 bases. CDR1 and CDR2 (germline): SGHDN, FVKESK. Trimming at V came to 0 bases and at J to 0 bases, leaving 6 bases not matched to a gene. This CDR3 comprises 17 residues. The DNA of the CDR3 is TGTGCCAGCAGCCAAGATCTTGGACAGGGTACTAACTATGGCTACACCTTC. Amino acid sequence: CASSQDLGQGTNYGYTF.

This clonotype was seen once. The chain employs TRBV13 and TRBJ2-7, with TRBD2 as a possible D gene (6 bases). The V gene's germline CDR1 is PRHDT and CDR2 FYEKMQ (reference sequence). The germline V and J ends were trimmed by 1 base and 0 bases, with 10 bases remaining between them. This CDR3 comprises 15 residues. CDR3 sequence: CASSLEEGTSYEQYF. CDR3 nucleotides: TGTGCCAGCAGCTTAGAGGAGGGAACCTCCTACGAGCAGTACTTC. The variable domain in full, with the rest retrieved from reference TRBV13 and TRBJ2-7, is AAGVIQSPRHLIKEKRETATLKCYPIPRHDTVYWYQQGPGQDPQFLISFYEKMQSDKGSIPDRFSAQQFSDYHSELNMSSLELGDSALYFCASSLEEGTSYEQYFGPGTRLTVT.